This TCR beta chain was observed in a study of T-cell reconstitution after alpha-beta-depleted transplantation in children. Using unique molecular identifiers, the investigators prepared the TCRbeta library. From the PCR reads, TCRdb called clonotypes with MiXCR, one entry per CDR3 protein. The sample consists of some 600,000 distinct CDR3 sequences, 10% to 15% of them appearing once. General observations from the study: Two months or so post-transplant, alpha-beta T cells reportedly derived from several hundred expanded graft clones. Surviving thymic progenitors and recipient T cells were the source of high TCRbeta diversity at day 60 in some patients. It was newly produced T cells that mostly accounted for T-cell counts and diversity one year after transplant.

Note on this clonotype: Antigen specificity is unknown.

The ends were cut back, 3 bases at V and 3 bases at J, with 8 bases in the middle. The CDR3 extends over 13 amino acids. CDR1 LNHNV and CDR2 YYDKDF come from the germline V gene (reference sequence). The receptor was derived from a male patient younger than 18 who had a stem cell transplant for acute myeloid leukemia, so the T cells may come from the graft donor. Sequences were derived from PBMCs, mostly from graft donor cells, sampled 360 days after TCRalphabeta/CD19-depleted stem cell transplant. V gene TRBV15 combines with J gene TRBJ1-1; TRBD1 might be the D (5 bases). The CDR3 here is CATSSQGYTEAFF. For the CDR3, the DNA is TGTGCCACCAGCAGCCAGGGTTACACTGAAGCTTTCTTT.